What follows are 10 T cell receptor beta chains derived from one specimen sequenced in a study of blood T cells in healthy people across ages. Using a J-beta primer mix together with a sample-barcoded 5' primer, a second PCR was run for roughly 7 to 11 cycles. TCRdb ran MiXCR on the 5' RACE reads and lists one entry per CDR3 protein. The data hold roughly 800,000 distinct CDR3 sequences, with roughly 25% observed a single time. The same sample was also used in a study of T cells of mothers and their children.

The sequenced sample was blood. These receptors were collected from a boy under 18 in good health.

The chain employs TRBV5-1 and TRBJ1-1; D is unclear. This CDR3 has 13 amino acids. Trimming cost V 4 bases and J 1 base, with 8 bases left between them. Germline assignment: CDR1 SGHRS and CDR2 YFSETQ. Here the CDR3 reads CASSAVGNTEAFF. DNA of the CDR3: TGCGCCAGCAGCGCGGTCGGGAACACTGAAGCTTTCTTT.

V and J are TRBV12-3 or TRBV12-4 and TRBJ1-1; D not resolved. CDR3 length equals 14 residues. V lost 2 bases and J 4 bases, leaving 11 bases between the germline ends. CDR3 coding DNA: TGTGCCAGCAGTTTACGGACTGGGAGCACTGAAGCTTTCTTT. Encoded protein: CASSLRTGSTEAFF.

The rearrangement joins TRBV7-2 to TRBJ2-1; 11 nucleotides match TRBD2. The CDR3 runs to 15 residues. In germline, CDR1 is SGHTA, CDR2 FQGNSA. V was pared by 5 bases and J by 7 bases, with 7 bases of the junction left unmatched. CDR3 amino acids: CASSHLAGGRNEQFF. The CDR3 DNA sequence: TGTGCCAGCAGCCACTTAGCGGGGGGGCGTAATGAGCAGTTCTTC.

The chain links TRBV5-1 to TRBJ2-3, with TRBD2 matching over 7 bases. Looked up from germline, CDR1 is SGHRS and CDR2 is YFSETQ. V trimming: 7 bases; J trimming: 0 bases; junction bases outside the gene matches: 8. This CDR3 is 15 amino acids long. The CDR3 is CASGSLSGSTDTQYF. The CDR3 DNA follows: TGCGCCAGCGGCTCGCTTAGCGGGAGCACAGATACGCAGTATTTT.

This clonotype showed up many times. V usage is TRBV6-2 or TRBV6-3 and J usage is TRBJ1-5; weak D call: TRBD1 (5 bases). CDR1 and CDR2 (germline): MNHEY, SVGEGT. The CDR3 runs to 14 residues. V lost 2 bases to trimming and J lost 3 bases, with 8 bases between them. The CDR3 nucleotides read TGTGCCAGCAGTTACGAGGGGTTCAATCAGCCCCAGCATTTT. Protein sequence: CASSYEGFNQPQHF.

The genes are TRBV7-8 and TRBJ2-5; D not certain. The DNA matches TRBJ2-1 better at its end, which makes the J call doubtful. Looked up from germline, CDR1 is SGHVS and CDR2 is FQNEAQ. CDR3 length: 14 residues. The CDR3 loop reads CASSLMTDYNEQFF. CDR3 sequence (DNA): TGTGCCAGCAGCTTAATGACTGACTACAATGAGCAGTTCTTC.

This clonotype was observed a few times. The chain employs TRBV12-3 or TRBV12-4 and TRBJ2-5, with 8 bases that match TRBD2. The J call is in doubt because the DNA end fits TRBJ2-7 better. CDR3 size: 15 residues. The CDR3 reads CASSSSGRNLYEQYF. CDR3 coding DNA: TGTGCCAGCAGTTCTAGCGGGCGCAATCTCTACGAGCAGTACTTC.

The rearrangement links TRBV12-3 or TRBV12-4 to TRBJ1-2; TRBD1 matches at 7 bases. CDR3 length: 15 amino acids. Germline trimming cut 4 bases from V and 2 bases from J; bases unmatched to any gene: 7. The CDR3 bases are TGTGCCAGCAGTTCCCCGACAGGGATAAACTATGGCTACACCTTC. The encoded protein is CASSSPTGINYGYTF.

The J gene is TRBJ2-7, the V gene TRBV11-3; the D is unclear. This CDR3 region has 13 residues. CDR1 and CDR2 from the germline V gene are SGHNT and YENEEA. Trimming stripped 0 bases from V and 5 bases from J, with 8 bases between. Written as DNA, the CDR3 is TGTGCCAGCAGCTTAGAGAATGCCGACGAGCAGTACTTC. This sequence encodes CASSLENADEQYF.

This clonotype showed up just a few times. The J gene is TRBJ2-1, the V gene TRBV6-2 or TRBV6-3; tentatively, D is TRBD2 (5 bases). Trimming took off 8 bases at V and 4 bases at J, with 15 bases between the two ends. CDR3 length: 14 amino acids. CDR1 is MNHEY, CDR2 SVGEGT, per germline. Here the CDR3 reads CASLRTGGYNEQFF. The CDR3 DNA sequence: TGTGCCAGCCTCCGGACTGGCGGGTACAATGAGCAGTTCTTC.